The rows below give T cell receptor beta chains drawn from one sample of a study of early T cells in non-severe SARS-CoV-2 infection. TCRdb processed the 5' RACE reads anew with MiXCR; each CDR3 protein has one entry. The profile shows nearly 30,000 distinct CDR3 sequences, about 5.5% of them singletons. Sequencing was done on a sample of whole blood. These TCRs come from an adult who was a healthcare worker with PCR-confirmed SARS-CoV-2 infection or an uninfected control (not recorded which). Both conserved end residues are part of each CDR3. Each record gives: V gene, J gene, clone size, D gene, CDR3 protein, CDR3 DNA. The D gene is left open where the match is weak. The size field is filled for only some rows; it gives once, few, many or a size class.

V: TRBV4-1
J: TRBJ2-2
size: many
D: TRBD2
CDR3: CASSQDTSGRNTGELFF
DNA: TGCGCCAGCAGCCAAGACACTAGCGGGAGGAACACCGGGGAGCTGTTTTTT

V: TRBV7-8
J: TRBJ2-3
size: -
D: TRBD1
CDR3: CASKMTGRDTQYF
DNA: TGTGCCAGCAAAATGACAGGGAGAGATACGCAGTATTTT

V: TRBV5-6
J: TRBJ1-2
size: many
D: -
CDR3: CASSLGRNYGYTF
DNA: TGTGCCAGCAGCTTGGGCCGGAACTATGGCTACACCTTC

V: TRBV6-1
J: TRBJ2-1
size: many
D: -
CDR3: CASSEGTVYNEQFF
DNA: TGTGCCAGCAGTGAAGGGACTGTCTACAATGAGCAGTTCTTC

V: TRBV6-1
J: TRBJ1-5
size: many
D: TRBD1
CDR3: CASSERGTGGHQPQHF
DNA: TGTGCCAGCAGTGAACGTGGGACAGGGGGCCATCAGCCCCAGCATTTT

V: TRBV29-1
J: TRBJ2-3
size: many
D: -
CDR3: CSVEGAGRTDTQYF
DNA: TGCAGCGTTGAAGGCGCAGGGCGCACAGATACGCAGTATTTT

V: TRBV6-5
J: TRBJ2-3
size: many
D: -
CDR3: CASSYLGIRTDTQYF
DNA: TGTGCCAGCAGTTACCTTGGGATCCGCACAGATACGCAGTATTTT

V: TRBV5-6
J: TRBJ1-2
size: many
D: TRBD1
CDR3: CASSEDRERWNGYTF
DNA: TGTGCCAGCAGCGAGGACAGGGAGAGATGGAATGGCTACACCTTC

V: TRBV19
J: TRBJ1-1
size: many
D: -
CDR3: CASSTQVLNTEAFF
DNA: TGTGCCAGTAGTACACAGGTTTTGAACACTGAAGCTTTCTTT

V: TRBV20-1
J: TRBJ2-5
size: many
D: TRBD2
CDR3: CSARGLEREGGETQYF
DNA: TGCAGTGCTAGGGGACTGGAGCGGGAGGGAGGCGAGACCCAGTACTTC

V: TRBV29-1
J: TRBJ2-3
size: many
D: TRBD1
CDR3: CSVKGQSWTDTQYF
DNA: TGCAGCGTGAAGGGACAGTCCTGGACAGATACGCAGTATTTT

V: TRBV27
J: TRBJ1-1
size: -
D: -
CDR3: CASRRKWGEAFF
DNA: TGTGCCAGCAGGCGTAAATGGGGTGAAGCTTTCTTT

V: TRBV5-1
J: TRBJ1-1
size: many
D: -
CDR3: CASSLDTMNTEAFF
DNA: TGCGCCAGCAGCTTGGACACCATGAACACTGAAGCTTTCTTT

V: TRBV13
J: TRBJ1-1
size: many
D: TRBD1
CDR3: CASSIKGAGTEAFF
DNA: TGTGCCAGCAGCATCAAGGGGGCCGGCACTGAAGCTTTCTTT

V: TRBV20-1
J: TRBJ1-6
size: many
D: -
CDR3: CSARVFGNSYSPLHF
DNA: TGCAGTGCTAGAGTTTTTGGAAACTCCTATTCACCCCTCCACTTT

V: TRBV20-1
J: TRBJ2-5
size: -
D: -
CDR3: CSARPLGGTAQETQYF
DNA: TGCAGTGCTAGACCGTTGGGAGGGACAGCACAAGAGACCCAGTACTTC

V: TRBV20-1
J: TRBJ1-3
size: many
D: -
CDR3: CSAKPGALSSENTIYF
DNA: TGCAGTGCTAAACCGGGGGCCCTTAGCTCTGAAAACACCATATATTTT

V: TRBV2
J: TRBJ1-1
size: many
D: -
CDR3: CASGTGSTEAFF
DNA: TGTGCCAGCGGAACAGGGAGCACTGAAGCTTTCTTT

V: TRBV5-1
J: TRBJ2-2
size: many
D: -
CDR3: CASSWTGTTTGELFF
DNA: TGCGCCAGCAGCTGGACCGGGACGACCACCGGGGAGCTGTTTTTT

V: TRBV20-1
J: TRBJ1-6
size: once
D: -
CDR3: CSARDRMGRSNSPLHF
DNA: TGCAGTGCTAGAGACCGTATGGGCAGGTCAAATTCACCCCTCCACTTT

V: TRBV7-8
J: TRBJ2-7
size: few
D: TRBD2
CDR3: CASSLGLAAYEQYF
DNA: TGTGCCAGCAGCTTGGGACTAGCGGCCTACGAGCAGTACTTC

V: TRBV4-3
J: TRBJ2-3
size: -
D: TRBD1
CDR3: CASSRETGDADTQYF
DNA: TGCGCCAGCAGCCGGGAGACAGGGGATGCAGATACGCAGTATTTT

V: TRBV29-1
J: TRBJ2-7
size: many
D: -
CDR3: CSVEARGVIHEQYF
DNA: TGCAGCGTTGAAGCGAGGGGTGTCATCCACGAGCAGTACTTC

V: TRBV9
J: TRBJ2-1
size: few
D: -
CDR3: CASSVGSGEVSYNEQFF
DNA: TGTGCCAGCAGCGTAGGATCCGGGGAGGTGTCCTACAATGAGCAGTTCTTC

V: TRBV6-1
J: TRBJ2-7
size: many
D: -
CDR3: CASSVWRSGYEQYF
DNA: TGTGCCAGCAGTGTATGGCGAAGCGGCTACGAGCAGTACTTC

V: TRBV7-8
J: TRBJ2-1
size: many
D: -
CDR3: CASSLAAHNEQFF
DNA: TGTGCCAGCAGCTTAGCGGCCCACAATGAGCAGTTCTTC

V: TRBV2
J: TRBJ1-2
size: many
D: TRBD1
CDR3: CASSRTGGAYGYTF
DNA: TGTGCCAGCAGTAGGACAGGGGGCGCCTATGGCTACACCTTC

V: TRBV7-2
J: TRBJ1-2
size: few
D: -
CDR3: CASSLEANYGYTF
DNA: TGTGCCAGCAGCTTAGAGGCAAACTATGGCTACACCTTC

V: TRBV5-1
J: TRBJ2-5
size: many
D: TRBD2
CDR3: CASSGTSGAKETQYF
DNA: TGCGCCAGCAGCGGTACTAGCGGGGCGAAAGAGACCCAGTACTTC

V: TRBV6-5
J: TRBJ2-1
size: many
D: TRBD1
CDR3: CASKLRPGQSYNEQFF
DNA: TGTGCCAGCAAGTTACGGCCGGGACAGAGCTACAATGAGCAGTTCTTC

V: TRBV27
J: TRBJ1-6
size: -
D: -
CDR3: CASRYSRAYSPLHF
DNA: TGTGCCAGCAGATACTCAAGGGCCTATTCACCCCTCCACTTT

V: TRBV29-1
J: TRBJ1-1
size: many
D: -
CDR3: CSVRTMNTEAFF
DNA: TGCAGCGTACGCACCATGAACACTGAAGCTTTCTTT

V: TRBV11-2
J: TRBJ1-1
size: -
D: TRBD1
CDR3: CASSPGQGRMNTEAFF
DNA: TGTGCCAGCAGCCCCGGACAGGGTAGGATGAACACTGAAGCTTTCTTT

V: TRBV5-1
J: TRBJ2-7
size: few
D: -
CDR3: CASSTWTGYEQYF
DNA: TGCGCCAGCAGCACCTGGACTGGCTACGAGCAGTACTTC

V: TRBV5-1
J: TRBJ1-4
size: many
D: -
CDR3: CASSLAPTNEKLFF
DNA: TGCGCCAGCAGCTTGGCCCCAACTAATGAAAAACTGTTTTTT

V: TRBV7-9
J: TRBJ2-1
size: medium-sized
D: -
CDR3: CASSLAVSYYNEQFF
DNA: TGTGCCAGCAGCTTAGCCGTTTCTTACTACAATGAGCAGTTCTTC

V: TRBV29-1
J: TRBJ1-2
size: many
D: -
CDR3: CSVDSSNYGYTF
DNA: TGCAGCGTTGATTCTTCTAACTATGGCTACACCTTC

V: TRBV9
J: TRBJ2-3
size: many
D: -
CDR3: CASTRNTDTQYF
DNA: TGTGCCAGCACACGAAACACAGATACGCAGTATTTT

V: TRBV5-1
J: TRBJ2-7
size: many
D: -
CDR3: CASSLSGTGDEQYF
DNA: TGCGCCAGCAGCTTGTCAGGGACCGGGGACGAGCAGTACTTC

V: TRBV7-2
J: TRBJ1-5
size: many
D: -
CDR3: CASSQTGNQPQHF
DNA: TGTGCCAGCAGCCAGACAGGCAATCAGCCCCAGCATTTT

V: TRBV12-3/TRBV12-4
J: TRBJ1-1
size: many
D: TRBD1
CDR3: CASRATGAPNTEAFF
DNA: TGTGCCAGCAGGGCGACAGGGGCCCCGAACACTGAAGCTTTCTTT

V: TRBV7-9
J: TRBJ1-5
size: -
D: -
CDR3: CASSLEGGSNQPQHF
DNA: TGTGCCAGCAGCTTAGAGGGAGGGAGCAATCAGCCCCAGCATTTT

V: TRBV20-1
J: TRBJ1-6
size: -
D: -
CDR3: CSASIGWGGNSPLHF
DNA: TGCAGTGCTAGTATAGGATGGGGGGGAAATTCACCCCTCCACTTT

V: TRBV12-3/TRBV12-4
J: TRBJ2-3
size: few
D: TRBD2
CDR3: CASSRNTGGPADTQYF
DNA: TGTGCCAGCAGCCGCAACACGGGAGGGCCGGCGGATACGCAGTATTTT

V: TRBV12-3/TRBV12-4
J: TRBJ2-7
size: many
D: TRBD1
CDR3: CASSPGTGGHYEQYF
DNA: TGTGCCAGCAGTCCCGGGACAGGGGGCCACTACGAGCAGTACTTC

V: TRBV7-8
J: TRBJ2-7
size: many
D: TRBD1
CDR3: CASSLQQGANYEQYF
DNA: TGTGCCAGCAGCTTACAGCAGGGGGCTAACTACGAGCAGTACTTC

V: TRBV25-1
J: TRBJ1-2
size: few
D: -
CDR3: CASSGRTDYGYTF
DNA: TGTGCCAGCAGTGGCAGGACAGACTATGGCTACACCTTC

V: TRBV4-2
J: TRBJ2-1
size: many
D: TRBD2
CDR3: CASSQEGYSGSTYNEQFF
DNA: TGTGCCAGCAGCCAAGAGGGTTATAGCGGGAGCACCTACAATGAGCAGTTCTTC

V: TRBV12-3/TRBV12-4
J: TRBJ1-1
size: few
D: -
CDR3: CASSSAGGLTEAFF
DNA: TGTGCCAGCAGCTCCGCGGGGGGCCTAACTGAAGCTTTCTTT

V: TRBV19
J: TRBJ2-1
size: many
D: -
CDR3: CASSMDGGTYNEQFF
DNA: TGTGCCAGTAGTATGGACGGCGGTACCTACAATGAGCAGTTCTTC

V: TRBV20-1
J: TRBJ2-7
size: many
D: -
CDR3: CSARGGREYEQYF
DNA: TGCAGTGCTAGGGGCGGTCGGGAATACGAGCAGTACTTC

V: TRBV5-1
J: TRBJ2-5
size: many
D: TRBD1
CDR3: CASSPRTGKETQYF
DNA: TGCGCCAGCAGCCCTCGGACAGGAAAAGAGACCCAGTACTTC

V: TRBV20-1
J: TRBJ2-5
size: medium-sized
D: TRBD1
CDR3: CSAETGVETQYF
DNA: TGCAGTGCGGAAACAGGGGTAGAGACCCAGTACTTC